The 26 T cell receptor beta chains listed next were all sequenced from one sample in a study of neurological immune-mediated disorders. TCRdb reanalysed the 5' RACE reads using MiXCR and keeps one entry per CDR3 protein. The sample lists about 80,000 distinct CDR3 sequences, about 9% seen once, with 1.7% in the top ten. The sample taken for sequencing was PBMCs. These receptors were collected from a man aged 50-60 years in good health.

This clonotype was detected many times. The rearrangement links TRBV20-1 to TRBJ2-5; D is tentatively TRBD1 or TRBD2 (5 bases each). Germline V CDR1 and CDR2: DFQATT, SNEGSKA (reference sequence). V lost 6 bases to trimming and J lost 7 bases, with 18 bases between them. The CDR3 is 13 amino acids. Here the CDR3 DNA reads TGCAGTGCCCCTGGGACCGACGCCACGACCCAGTACTTC. Its translation is CSAPGTDATTQYF.

The CDR3 sequence: CASSQDTGLSPYGYTF. For the CDR3, the DNA is TGTGCCAGCAGCCAAGATACAGGTCTTTCGCCCTATGGCTACACCTTC. The genes are TRBV3-1 and TRBJ1-2; tentative D call: TRBD1 (5 bases). The CDR3 has 16 amino acids. The germline gives CDR1 LGHDT, CDR2 YNNKEL (reference sequence). V was shortened by 0 bases and J by 4 bases, with 15 bases between the two germline ends.

This clonotype occurred many times. The chain couples TRBV20-1 to TRBJ2-1, with 7 bases fitting TRBD1. Germline CDR1 and CDR2: DFQATT and SNEGSKA (reference sequence). The CDR3 has 14 residues. J was trimmed by 0 bases and V by 7 bases; bases with no gene match: 6. The CDR3 DNA is TGCAGTGGTCGGGACAGCAACTCCTACAATGAGCAGTTCTTC. Translating it yields CSGRDSNSYNEQFF.

Remarks on this clonotype: A read error is possible here, since a much larger clone lies one base away. This chain connects TRBV5-1 to TRBJ1-2; no definite D call. The V gene lost 2 bases and the J gene lost 5 bases, with 7 bases spanning the gap. CDR1 and CDR2 from the germline V gene are SGHRS and YFSETQ. CDR3 length: 12 residues. CDR3 bases: TGCGCCAGCAGCTTCGACAAGTATGGCTACACCTTC. This codes for CASSFDKYGYTF. Full variable domain (outside the CDR3, taken from reference TRBV5-1 and TRBJ1-2): KAGVTQTPRYLIKTRGQQVTLSCSPISGHRSVSWYQQTPGQGLQFLFEYFSETQRNKGNFPGRFSGRQFSNSRSEMNVSTLELGDSALYLCASSFDKYGYTFGSGTRLTVV.

This clonotype showed up many times. The gene calls are TRBV28 and TRBJ2-3, with TRBD2 as a possible D gene (5 bases). This CDR3 has 12 amino acids. Germline V gives CDR1 MDHEN, CDR2 SYDVKM. Trimming pared 7 bases from V and 6 bases from J, leaving 11 bases between. CDR3 nucleotide sequence: TGTGCCAGCACTGAGCGGACCGATACGCAGTATTTT. Encoded protein: CASTERTDTQYF.

CDR3 sequence reads: CASGGVPGTSTTQYF. The CDR3 DNA reads TGTGCCAGCGGGGGAGTGCCCGGGACTAGCACGACCCAGTACTTC. The chain joins TRBV6-2 or TRBV6-3 to TRBJ2-5, with 9 bases fitting TRBD2. Germline CDR1 MNHEY, CDR2 SVGEGT. V lost 8 bases, J lost 7 bases, and 14 bases stayed unmatched. The CDR3 runs 15 residues.

This clonotype was seen ten or more times. The V gene is TRBV6-1, the J gene TRBJ2-2; D unclear. The CDR3 has 14 amino acids. V lost 1 base and J 5 bases, leaving 8 bases between the germline ends. Germline-derived CDR1 and CDR2 are MNHNS and SASEGT. The CDR3 loop is CASSEGRWTGELFF. The CDR3 DNA sequence: TGTGCCAGCAGTGAAGGCAGATGGACCGGGGAGCTGTTTTTT.

At least ten counts were recorded for this clonotype. V gene TRBV27 combines with J gene TRBJ2-7, with 8 nucleotides matching TRBD1. The length of the CDR3 is 14 residues. CDR1 and CDR2 (germline): MNHEY, SMNVEV (reference sequence). V gave up 6 bases and J gave up 3 bases; unmatched junction bases: 7. CDR3 sequence: CASRETGDLYEQYF. As DNA, the CDR3 is TGTGCCAGCAGAGAGACAGGGGACCTCTACGAGCAGTACTTC.

The chain couples TRBV28 to TRBJ2-7; possibly TRBD1 for D (6 bases). Germline V gene sequence: CDR1 MDHEN, CDR2 SYDVKM. The CDR3 covers 14 residues. CDR3 nucleotides: TGTGCTATCAGTACCGTCGGACAGCTCTACGAGCAGTACTTC. Amino acids: CAISTVGQLYEQYF.

This clonotype was found a few times. The genes are TRBV5-5 and TRBJ2-7; D gene unclear. V gave up 0 bases and J gave up 7 bases, with 11 bases separating them. The CDR3 has 13 residues. From germline, CDR1 is SGHKS and CDR2 YYEKEE (reference sequence). As DNA, the CDR3 is TGTGCCAGCAGCTTGGCGACGGTGCGTGAGCAGTACTTC. Its protein product is CASSLATVREQYF. The full variable domain, its missing parts supplied by reference TRBV5-5 and TRBJ2-7, is DAGVTQSPTHLIKTRGQQVTLRCSPISGHKSVSWYQQVLGQGPQFIFQYYEKEERGRGNFPDRFSARQFPNYSSELNVNALLLGDSALYLCASSLATVREQYFGPGTRLTVT.

The CDR3 nucleotides are TGTGCCTGGAGTGCAACCGGGACTATCAATGAGCAGTTCTTC. This translates into CAWSATGTINEQFF. The V and J genes are TRBV30 and TRBJ2-1; 7 bases agree with TRBD2. The CDR3 runs to 14 residues. Germline lookup yields CDR1 GTSNPN and CDR2 SVGIG (reference sequence). V dropped 1 base and J dropped 6; count of bases not matched to a gene: 6.

This clonotype showed up many times. This chain uses TRBV20-1 with TRBJ2-7, with D perhaps matching TRBD2 (5 bases). V lost 0 bases and J lost 4, with 19 bases in between. The CDR3 contains 16 residues. CDR1 is DFQATT and CDR2 is SNEGSKA in the germline V gene (reference sequence). The CDR3 here is CSARDRRLAETYEQYF. In DNA, the CDR3 is TGCAGTGCTAGAGACCGTCGGCTAGCCGAAACTTACGAGCAGTACTTC.

This clonotype has a count of ten or more. V usage is TRBV7-2 and J usage is TRBJ2-3; D is undetermined. Germline V CDR1 and CDR2: SGHTA, FQGNSA. This CDR3 has 13 residues. Trimming removed 6 bases from V and 1 base from J, with 8 bases in between. This CDR3 reads CASRQLGTDTQYF. CDR3 DNA: TGTGCCAGCAGGCAGTTGGGCACAGATACGCAGTATTTT.

The sample holds a few counts of this clonotype. The chain joins TRBV19 to TRBJ1-1, with D tentatively TRBD1 (6 bases). Trimming stripped 10 bases from V and 11 bases from J, with 17 bases between. Germline CDR1 LNHDA, CDR2 SQIVND (reference sequence). There are 11 residues in the CDR3. This chain's CDR3 is CATSLGQGAFF. The CDR3 DNA is TGTGCCACCTCCCTAGGGCAGGGGGCTTTCTTT. The complete variable domain, with remaining parts taken from reference TRBV19 and TRBJ1-1, reads DGGITQSPKYLFRKEGQNVTLSCEQNLNHDAMYWYRQDPGQGLRLIYYSQIVNDFQKGDIAEGYSVSREKKESFPLTVTSAQKNPTAFYLCATSLGQGAFFGQGTRLTVV.

This clonotype has a handful of counts. The chain uses TRBV19 and TRBJ1-2, with 8 bases matching TRBD1. From germline, CDR1 is LNHDA and CDR2 SQIVND (reference sequence). V trimming: 5 bases; J trimming: 6 bases; junction bases outside the gene matches: 8. The CDR3 is made up of 14 amino acids. CDR3 residues: CASSAPTGDDGYTF. CDR3 coding DNA: TGTGCCAGTAGTGCACCGACAGGGGATGATGGCTACACCTTC. The full variable domain, with the rest looked up from reference TRBV19 and TRBJ1-2, is DGGITQSPKYLFRKEGQNVTLSCEQNLNHDAMYWYRQDPGQGLRLIYYSQIVNDFQKGDIAEGYSVSREKKESFPLTVTSAQKNPTAFYLCASSAPTGDDGYTFGSGTRLTVV.

This clonotype was counted ten times or more. The chain links TRBV7-9 to TRBJ2-1, with TRBD2 matching 8 bases. Germline-derived CDR1 and CDR2 are SEHNR and FQNEAQ (reference sequence). The CDR3 is made up of 15 amino acids. The ends lost 6 bases at V and 10 bases at J; junction bases unmatched: 14. The CDR3 is CASRPPGGIQPEQFF. DNA for the CDR3: TGTGCCAGCAGACCACCGGGAGGGATTCAACCCGAGCAGTTCTTC.

Many counts were recorded for this clonotype. J is TRBJ2-7 and V is TRBV3-1; tentatively, D is TRBD2 (6 bases). Germline assignment: CDR1 LGHDT and CDR2 YNNKEL (reference sequence). V lost 3 bases, J lost 9 bases, and 12 bases lay in between. The CDR3 runs to 12 residues. CDR3 residues: CASSHVGSGQYF. CDR3 DNA: TGTGCCAGCAGCCATGTCGGGAGTGGGCAGTACTTC.

The table lists this clonotype with many counts. The genes are TRBV6-5 and TRBJ2-6; unclear D gene. The V and J ends lost 5 bases and 4 bases respectively, with 9 bases between them. The CDR3 has 14 residues. CDR1 and CDR2 (germline): MNHEY, SVGAGI. As DNA, the CDR3 is TGTGCCAGCAGTCAGGCCGTGGGGGCCAACGTCCTGACTTTC. Protein: CASSQAVGANVLTF.

There are many counts of this clonotype. CDR3 sequence: CSVERASGTNYEQYF. The DNA for the CDR3 is TGCAGCGTTGAAAGGGCTAGCGGGACAAATTACGAGCAGTACTTC. The chain couples TRBV29-1 to TRBJ2-7; 9 bases align to TRBD2. Germline trimming cut 2 bases from V and 4 bases from J; bases unmatched to any gene: 9. The CDR3 has 15 amino acids. Germline lookup yields CDR1 SQVTM and CDR2 ANQGSEA.

This clonotype was seen ten or more times. This chain connects TRBV10-3 to TRBJ1-5; no definite D call. Deletions cut 4 bases from V and 4 bases from J, with 8 bases between. The CDR3 has 13 residues. Germline values: CDR1 ENHRY, CDR2 SYGVKD. Here the CDR3 reads CAISVRENQPQHF. CDR3 DNA: TGTGCCATCAGTGTACGAGAGAATCAGCCCCAGCATTTT.

The chain couples TRBV11-2 to TRBJ2-1; D ambiguous. The V gene lost 5 bases and the J gene lost 4 bases, with 18 bases spanning the gap. Germline V gene sequence: CDR1 SGHAT, CDR2 FQNNGV. The CDR3 has 16 residues. The CDR3 DNA follows: TGTGCCAGCAGCACAAGTACAGCGCGGAATTACAATGAGCAGTTCTTC. Translating gives CASSTSTARNYNEQFF. Supplemented by reference TRBV11-2 and TRBJ2-1, the full variable domain reads EAGVAQSPRYKIIEKRQSVAFWCNPISGHATLYWYQQILGQGPKLLIQFQNNGVVDDSQLPKDRFSAERLKGVDSTLKIQPAKLEDSAVYLCASSTSTARNYNEQFFGPGTRLTVL.

This clonotype appeared many times. The rearrangement links TRBV28 to TRBJ1-2, with a tentative D call TRBD1 (6 bases). V dropped 6 bases and J dropped 12 bases, with 23 bases sitting between them. The CDR3 length is 14 residues. Germline V CDR1 and CDR2: MDHEN, SYDVKM. The CDR3 DNA reads as TGTGCCAGCAGCCCGGCGGGGGCGACAGGTCGTAACACCTTC. Its protein is CASSPAGATGRNTF.

The sample holds many counts of this clonotype. The V and J genes are TRBV18 and TRBJ2-2, with a weak D call TRBD1 (5 bases). In germline, CDR1 is KGHSH, CDR2 LQKENI. V lost 6 bases and J lost 3, with 14 bases in between. The CDR3 spans 15 residues. The CDR3: CASSPQGIDTGELFF. CDR3 in DNA: TGTGCCAGCTCGCCGCAGGGAATCGACACCGGGGAGCTGTTTTTT.

There are many counts of this clonotype. CDR3 DNA sequence: TGTGCCAGCAGTCCGACCGGGACAGGGAAGAATGAGCAGTACTTC. It encodes CASSPTGTGKNEQYF. The chain couples TRBV27 to TRBJ2-7; 9 nucleotides line up with TRBD1. Germline V gives CDR1 MNHEY, CDR2 SMNVEV (reference sequence). This CDR3 is 15 amino acids long. The V gene end was trimmed by 5 bases and the J gene end by 7 bases; junction bases not matched to a gene: 12.

In this sample, this clonotype turned up many times. The rearrangement uses TRBV7-9 and TRBJ2-1; no definite D call. Between the trimmed V and J ends, which lost 3 bases and 9 bases, there was a span of 6 bases. Germline V gene lookup returns CDR1 SEHNR and CDR2 FQNEAQ (reference sequence). The CDR3 is 11 residues long. CDR3 protein: CASSFGGEQFF. Written as DNA, the CDR3 is TGTGCCAGCAGCTTCGGTGGTGAGCAGTTCTTC.

Ten or more counts support this clonotype. The chain recombines TRBV20-1 with TRBJ2-3, with a possible D match to TRBD2 (6 bases). The CDR3 runs to 15 residues. Trimming cost V 3 bases and J 2 bases, with 15 bases left between them. Germline-derived CDR1 and CDR2 are DFQATT and SNEGSKA (reference sequence). This CDR3 reads CSARDELATTDTQYF. Written as DNA, the CDR3 is TGCAGTGCTAGGGATGAACTAGCCACCACAGATACGCAGTATTTT.